A selection of T cell receptor beta chains follows, all from one sample in a study of persistence of HIV-infected CD4 T cells. Their cognate antigens are unknown. This table comes from immunoSEQ multiplex PCR, and its TCRdb copy is limited to in-frame clones, with some not included. The sample carries about 40,000 clones, more than 75% recorded once. Sequencing was performed on CD4+ T cells sorted from PBMCs after 18-hour stimulation, taken from a patient who received antiretroviral therapy. The receptors shown here come from an adult man with HIV who was CMV-seropositive. Both conserved end residues are part of each CDR3. Fields, in order: V gene, J gene, clone size, D gene, CDR3 protein, CDR3 DNA. The D gene is left open where the match is weak. Some rows mark clone size as missing; the rest say once, few, many or name a class of expanded clone.

V gene: TRBV7-2; J gene: TRBJ2-7; clone size: .; D gene: TRBD2; CDR3 protein: CASSSGAGGRFYEQYF; CDR3 DNA: TGTGCCAGCAGCTCAGGTGCGGGGGGACGTTTCTACGAGCAGTACTTC
V gene: TRBV21-1; J gene: TRBJ2-5; clone size: few; D gene: .; CDR3 protein: CASSNNQGQETQYF; CDR3 DNA: TGTGCCAGCAGCAATAATCAGGGCCAAGAGACCCAGTACTTC
V gene: TRBV2; J gene: TRBJ2-2; clone size: .; D gene: .; CDR3 protein: CASKWREIDGELFF; CDR3 DNA: TGTGCCAGCAAGTGGCGGGAAATAGACGGGGAGCTGTTTTTT
V gene: TRBV12-3/TRBV12-4; J gene: TRBJ1-1; clone size: .; D gene: .; CDR3 protein: CASSLAVAGEAFF; CDR3 DNA: TGTGCCAGCAGCTTAGCAGTGGCAGGGGAGGCTTTCTTT
V gene: TRBV4-3; J gene: TRBJ2-2; clone size: few; D gene: .; CDR3 protein: CASSLRPSGTGELFF; CDR3 DNA: TGCGCCAGCAGTCTCAGGCCAAGTGGGACCGGGGAGCTGTTTTTT
V gene: TRBV15; J gene: TRBJ2-6; clone size: .; D gene: .; CDR3 protein: CATSRPVNSGANVLTF; CDR3 DNA: TGTGCCACCAGCAGACCAGTGAACTCTGGGGCCAACGTCCTGACTTTC
V gene: TRBV10-3; J gene: TRBJ1-5; clone size: .; D gene: .; CDR3 protein: CAISEARANQPQHF; CDR3 DNA: TGTGCCATCAGTGAGGCGAGGGCCAATCAGCCCCAGCATTTT
V gene: TRBV6-5; J gene: TRBJ1-2; clone size: .; D gene: .; CDR3 protein: CASRNRTNYGYTF; CDR3 DNA: TGTGCCAGCAGAAACAGAACTAACTATGGCTACACCTTC
V gene: TRBV2; J gene: TRBJ2-3; clone size: .; D gene: .; CDR3 protein: CASKVGGADTQYF; CDR3 DNA: TGTGCCAGCAAAGTGGGCGGGGCAGATACGCAGTATTTT
V gene: TRBV3-1/TRBV3-2; J gene: TRBJ1-1; clone size: .; D gene: TRBD1; CDR3 protein: CASSQVQGRTEAFF; CDR3 DNA: TGTGCCAGCAGCCAAGTACAGGGGCGCACTGAAGCTTTCTTT
V gene: TRBV27; J gene: TRBJ2-1; clone size: .; D gene: TRBD2; CDR3 protein: CASTPNSGRIHNEQFF; CDR3 DNA: TGTGCCAGCACTCCTAATTCCGGGAGGATCCACAATGAGCAGTTCTTC
V gene: TRBV6-5; J gene: TRBJ1-1; clone size: .; D gene: .; CDR3 protein: CASTTYAGMNTEAFF; CDR3 DNA: TGTGCCAGCACTACCTACGCCGGAATGAACACTGAAGCTTTCTTT
V gene: TRBV29-1; J gene: TRBJ1-2; clone size: .; D gene: .; CDR3 protein: CSVSLASYGYTF; CDR3 DNA: TGCAGCGTCTCACTGGCCTCGTATGGCTACACCTTC
V gene: TRBV30; J gene: TRBJ1-1; clone size: .; D gene: .; CDR3 protein: CAWSTQSRRDTEAFF; CDR3 DNA: TGTGCCTGGAGTACCCAGTCAAGGAGGGACACTGAAGCTTTCTTT
V gene: TRBV29-1; J gene: TRBJ2-1; clone size: .; D gene: TRBD2; CDR3 protein: CSVGRLAEYNEQFF; CDR3 DNA: TGCAGCGTTGGGAGGCTAGCGGAATACAATGAGCAGTTCTTC
V gene: TRBV4-1; J gene: TRBJ2-7; clone size: .; D gene: TRBD1; CDR3 protein: CASSLRQGDYEQYF; CDR3 DNA: TGCGCCAGCAGCCTTAGACAGGGTGACTACGAGCAGTACTTC
V gene: TRBV3-1/TRBV3-2; J gene: TRBJ2-2; clone size: .; D gene: .; CDR3 protein: CASSHSTSTGELFF; CDR3 DNA: TGTGCCAGCAGCCATTCTACTTCCACCGGGGAGCTGTTTTTT
V gene: TRBV15; J gene: TRBJ1-1; clone size: .; D gene: .; CDR3 protein: CATSRFEGEAFF; CDR3 DNA: TGTGCCACCAGCAGATTCGAGGGTGAAGCTTTCTTT
V gene: TRBV12-3/TRBV12-4; J gene: TRBJ1-3; clone size: .; D gene: .; CDR3 protein: CASSHRWADTIYF; CDR3 DNA: TGTGCCAGCAGCCATCGATGGGCGGACACCATATATTTT
V gene: TRBV19; J gene: TRBJ1-1; clone size: .; D gene: .; CDR3 protein: CASTMMGILDPEAFF; CDR3 DNA: TGTGCCAGTACCATGATGGGGATTCTAGACCCTGAAGCTTTCTTT
V gene: TRBV10-3; J gene: TRBJ1-1; clone size: once; D gene: .; CDR3 protein: CAISVNWGDTEAFF; CDR3 DNA: TGTGCCATCAGTGTTAATTGGGGGGACACTGAAGCTTTCTTT